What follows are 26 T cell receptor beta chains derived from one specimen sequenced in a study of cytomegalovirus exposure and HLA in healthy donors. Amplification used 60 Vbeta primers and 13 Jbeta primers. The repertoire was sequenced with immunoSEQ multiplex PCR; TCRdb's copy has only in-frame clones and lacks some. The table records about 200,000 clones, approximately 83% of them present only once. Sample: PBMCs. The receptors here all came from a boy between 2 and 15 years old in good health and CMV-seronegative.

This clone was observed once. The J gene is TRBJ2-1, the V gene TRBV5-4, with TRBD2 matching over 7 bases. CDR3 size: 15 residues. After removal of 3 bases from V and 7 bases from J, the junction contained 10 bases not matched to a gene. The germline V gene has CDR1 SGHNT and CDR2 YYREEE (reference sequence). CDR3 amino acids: CASSSLRGGRNEQFF. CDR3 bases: TGTGCCAGCAGCTCCCTTCGGGGAGGGAGAAATGAGCAGTTCTTC. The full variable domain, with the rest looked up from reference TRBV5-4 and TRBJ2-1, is ETGVTQSPTHLIKTRGQQVTLRCSSQSGHNTVSWYQQALGQGPQFIFQYYREEENGRGNFPPRFSGLQFPNYSSELNVNALELDDSALYLCASSSLRGGRNEQFFGPGTRLTVL.

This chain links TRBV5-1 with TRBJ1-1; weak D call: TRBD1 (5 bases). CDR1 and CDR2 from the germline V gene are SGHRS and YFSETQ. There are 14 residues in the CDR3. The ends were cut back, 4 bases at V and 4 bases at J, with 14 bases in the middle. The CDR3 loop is CASSQRGFLTEAFF. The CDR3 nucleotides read TGCGCCAGCAGCCAACGGGGGTTTCTCACTGAAGCTTTCTTT.

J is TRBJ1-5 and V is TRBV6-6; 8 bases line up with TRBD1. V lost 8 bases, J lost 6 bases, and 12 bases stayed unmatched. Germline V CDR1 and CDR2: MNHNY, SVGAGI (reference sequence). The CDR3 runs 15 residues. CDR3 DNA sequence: TGTGCCAGCGTTTTCAGAGACAGGGGTTCTCAGCCCCAGCATTTT. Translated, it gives CASVFRDRGSQPQHF.

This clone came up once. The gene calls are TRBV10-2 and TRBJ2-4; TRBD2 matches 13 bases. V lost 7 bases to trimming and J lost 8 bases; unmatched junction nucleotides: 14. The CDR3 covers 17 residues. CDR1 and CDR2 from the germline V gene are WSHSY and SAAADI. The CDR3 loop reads CASKPGTSGTGSYIQYF. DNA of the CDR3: TGCGCCAGCAAACCCGGGACTAGCGGGACAGGGTCTTACATTCAGTACTTC.

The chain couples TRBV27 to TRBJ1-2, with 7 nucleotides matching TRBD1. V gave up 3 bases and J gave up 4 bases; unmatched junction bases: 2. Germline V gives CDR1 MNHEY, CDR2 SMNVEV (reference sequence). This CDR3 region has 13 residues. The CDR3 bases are TGTGCCAGCAGTTTCAGGGGGTTCTATGGCTACACCTTC. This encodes CASSFRGFYGYTF.

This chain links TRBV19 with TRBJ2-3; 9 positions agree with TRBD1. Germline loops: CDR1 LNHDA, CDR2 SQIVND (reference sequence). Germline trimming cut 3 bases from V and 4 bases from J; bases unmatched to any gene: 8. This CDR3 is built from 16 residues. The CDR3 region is CASSMPGQGLPDTQYF. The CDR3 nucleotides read TGTGCCAGTAGTATGCCTGGACAGGGGCTTCCAGATACGCAGTATTTT.

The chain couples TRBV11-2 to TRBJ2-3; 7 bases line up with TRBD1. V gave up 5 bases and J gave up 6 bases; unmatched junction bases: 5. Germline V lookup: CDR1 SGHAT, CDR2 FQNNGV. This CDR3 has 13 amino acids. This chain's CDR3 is CASSRQGRDTQYF. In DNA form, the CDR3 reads TGTGCCAGCAGCAGACAGGGCCGGGATACGCAGTATTTT.

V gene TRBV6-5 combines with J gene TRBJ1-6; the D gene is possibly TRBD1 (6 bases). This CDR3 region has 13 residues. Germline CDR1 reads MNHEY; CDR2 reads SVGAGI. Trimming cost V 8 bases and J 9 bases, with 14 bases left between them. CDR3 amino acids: CASGTGSVSPLHF. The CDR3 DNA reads TGTGCCAGCGGAACAGGGTCAGTTTCACCCCTCCACTTT.

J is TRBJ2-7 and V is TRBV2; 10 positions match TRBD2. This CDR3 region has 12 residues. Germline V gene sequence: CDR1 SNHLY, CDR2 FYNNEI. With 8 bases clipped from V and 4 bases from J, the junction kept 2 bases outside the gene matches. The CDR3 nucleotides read TGTGCCAGCGCTAGCGGGAGTTACGAGCAGTACTTC. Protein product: CASASGSYEQYF. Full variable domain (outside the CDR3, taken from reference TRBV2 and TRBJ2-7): EPEVTQTPSHQVTQMGQEVILRCVPISNHLYFYWYRQILGQKVEFLVSFYNNEISEKSEIFDDQFSVERPDGSNFTLKIRSTKLEDSAMYFCASASGSYEQYFGPGTRLTVT.

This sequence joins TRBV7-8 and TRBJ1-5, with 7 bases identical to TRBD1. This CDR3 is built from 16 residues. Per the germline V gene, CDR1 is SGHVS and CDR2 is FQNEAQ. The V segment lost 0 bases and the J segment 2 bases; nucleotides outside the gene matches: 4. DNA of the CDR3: TGTGCCAGCAGCTTAGCCGGGACAGTCCGCAATCAGCCCCAGCATTTT. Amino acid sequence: CASSLAGTVRNQPQHF.

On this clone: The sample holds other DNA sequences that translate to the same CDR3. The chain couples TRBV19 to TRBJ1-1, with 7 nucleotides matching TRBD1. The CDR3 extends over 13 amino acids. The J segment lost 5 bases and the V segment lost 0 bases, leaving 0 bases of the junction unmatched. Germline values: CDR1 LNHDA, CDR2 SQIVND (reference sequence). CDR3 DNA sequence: TGTGCCAGTAGTATAGACAGGGGGACTGAAGCTTTCTTT. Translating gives CASSIDRGTEAFF.

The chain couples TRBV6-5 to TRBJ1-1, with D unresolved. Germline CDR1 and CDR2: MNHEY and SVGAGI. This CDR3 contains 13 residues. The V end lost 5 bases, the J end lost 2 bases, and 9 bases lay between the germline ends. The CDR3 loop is CASSREANTEAFF. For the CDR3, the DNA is TGTGCCAGCAGTCGAGAAGCTAACACTGAAGCTTTCTTT.

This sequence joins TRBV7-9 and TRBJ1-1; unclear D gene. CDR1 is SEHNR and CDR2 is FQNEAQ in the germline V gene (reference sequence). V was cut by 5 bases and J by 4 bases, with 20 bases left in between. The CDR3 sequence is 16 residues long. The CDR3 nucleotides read TGTGCCAGCAGCCCTTCCGGGATTCTTTGGGGCACTGAAGCTTTCTTT. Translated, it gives CASSPSGILWGTEAFF. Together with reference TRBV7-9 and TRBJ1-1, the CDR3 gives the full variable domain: DTGVSQNPRHKITKRGQNVTFRCDPISEHNRLYWYRQTLGQGPEFLTYFQNEAQLEKSRLLSDRFSAERPKGSFSTLEIQRTEQGDSAMYLCASSPSGILWGTEAFFGQGTRLTVV.

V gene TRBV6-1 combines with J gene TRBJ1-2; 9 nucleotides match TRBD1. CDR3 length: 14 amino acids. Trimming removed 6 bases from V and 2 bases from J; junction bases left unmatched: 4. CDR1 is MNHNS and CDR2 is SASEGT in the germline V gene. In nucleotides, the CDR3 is TGTGCCAGCAGAGAGGGACAGGGCAACTATGGCTACACCTTC. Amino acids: CASREGQGNYGYTF.

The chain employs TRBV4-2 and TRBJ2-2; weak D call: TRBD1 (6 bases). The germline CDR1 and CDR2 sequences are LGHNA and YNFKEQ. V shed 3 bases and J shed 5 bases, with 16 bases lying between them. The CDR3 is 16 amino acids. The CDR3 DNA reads TGTGCCAGCAGCCAGTCCCAGGGGCAGGGTACCGGGGAGCTGTTTTTT. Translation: CASSQSQGQGTGELFF.

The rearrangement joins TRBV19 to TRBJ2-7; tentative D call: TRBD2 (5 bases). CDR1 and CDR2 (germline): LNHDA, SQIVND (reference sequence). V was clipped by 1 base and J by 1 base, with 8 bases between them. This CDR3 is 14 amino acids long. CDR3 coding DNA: TGTGCCAGTAGTATAGCCCGGGAATCCTACGAGCAGTACTTC. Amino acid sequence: CASSIARESYEQYF.

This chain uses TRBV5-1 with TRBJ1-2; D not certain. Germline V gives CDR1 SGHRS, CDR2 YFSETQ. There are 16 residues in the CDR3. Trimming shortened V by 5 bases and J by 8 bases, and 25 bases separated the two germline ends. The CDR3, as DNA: TGCGCCAGCAGGGACGAGGGTGGCTTCCGGCCAGGAGGCTACACCTTC. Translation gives CASRDEGGFRPGGYTF.

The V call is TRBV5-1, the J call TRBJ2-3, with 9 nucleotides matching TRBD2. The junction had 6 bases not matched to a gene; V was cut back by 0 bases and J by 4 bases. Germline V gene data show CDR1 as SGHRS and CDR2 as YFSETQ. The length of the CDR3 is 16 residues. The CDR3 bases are TGCGCCAGCAGCTTGGTGTCTAGCGGGACCCCAGATACGCAGTATTTT. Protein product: CASSLVSSGTPDTQYF. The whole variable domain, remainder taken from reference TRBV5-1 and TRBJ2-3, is KAGVTQTPRYLIKTRGQQVTLSCSPISGHRSVSWYQQTPGQGLQFLFEYFSETQRNKGNFPGRFSGRQFSNSRSEMNVSTLELGDSALYLCASSLVSSGTPDTQYFGPGTRLTVL.

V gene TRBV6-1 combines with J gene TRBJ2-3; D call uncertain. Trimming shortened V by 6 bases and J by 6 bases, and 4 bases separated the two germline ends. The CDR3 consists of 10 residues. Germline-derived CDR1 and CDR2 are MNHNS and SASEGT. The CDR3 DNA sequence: TGTGCCAGCAGGGAGGATACGCAGTATTTT. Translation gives CASREDTQYF.

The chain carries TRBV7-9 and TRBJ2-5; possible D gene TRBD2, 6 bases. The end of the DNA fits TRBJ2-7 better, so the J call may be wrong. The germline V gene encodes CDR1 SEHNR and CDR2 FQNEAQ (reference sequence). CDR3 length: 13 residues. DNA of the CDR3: TGTGCCAGCAGCCCTAGCGCCTCCTACGAGCAGTACTTC. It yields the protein CASSPSASYEQYF.

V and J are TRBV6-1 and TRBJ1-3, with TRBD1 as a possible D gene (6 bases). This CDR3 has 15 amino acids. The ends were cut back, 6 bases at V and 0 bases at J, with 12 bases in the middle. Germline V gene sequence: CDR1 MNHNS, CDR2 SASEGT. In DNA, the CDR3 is TGTGCCAGCAGAGTGGGACACGGCTCTGGAAACACCATATATTTT. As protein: CASRVGHGSGNTIYF.

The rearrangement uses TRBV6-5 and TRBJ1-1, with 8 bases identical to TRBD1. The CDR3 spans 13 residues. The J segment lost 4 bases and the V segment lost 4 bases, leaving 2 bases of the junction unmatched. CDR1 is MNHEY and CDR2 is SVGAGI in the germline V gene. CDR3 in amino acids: CASSSTGGTEAFF. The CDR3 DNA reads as TGTGCCAGCAGTTCCACAGGGGGCACTGAAGCTTTCTTT.

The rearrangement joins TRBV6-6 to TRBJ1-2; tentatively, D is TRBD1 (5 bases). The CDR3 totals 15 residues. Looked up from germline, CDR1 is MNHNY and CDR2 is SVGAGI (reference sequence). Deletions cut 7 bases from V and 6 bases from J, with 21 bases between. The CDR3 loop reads CASNPSREGGDGYTF. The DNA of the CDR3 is TGTGCCAGCAACCCCTCTCGGGAGGGAGGGGATGGCTACACCTTC.

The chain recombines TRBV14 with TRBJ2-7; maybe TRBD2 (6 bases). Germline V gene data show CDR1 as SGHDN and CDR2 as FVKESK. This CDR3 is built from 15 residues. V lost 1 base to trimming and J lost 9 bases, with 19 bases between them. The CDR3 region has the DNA TGTGCCAGCAGCCAAGTACCACGGGGGTCTTTTCCGCAGTACTTC. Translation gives CASSQVPRGSFPQYF.

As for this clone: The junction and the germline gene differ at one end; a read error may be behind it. The CDR3 is CASSLGQGRGNTIYF. Written as DNA, the CDR3 is TGTGCCAGCAGCCTAGGACAGGGGCGAGGAAACACCATATATTTT. V gene TRBV13 combines with J gene TRBJ1-3; 9 nucleotides align to TRBD1. CDR1 is PRHDT and CDR2 is FYEKMQ in the germline V gene (reference sequence). This CDR3 comprises 15 residues.

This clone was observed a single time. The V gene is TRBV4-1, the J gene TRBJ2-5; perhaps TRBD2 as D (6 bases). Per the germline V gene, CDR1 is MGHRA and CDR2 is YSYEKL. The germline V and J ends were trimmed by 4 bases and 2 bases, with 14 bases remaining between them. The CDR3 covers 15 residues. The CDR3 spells CASSPQDGGQETQYF. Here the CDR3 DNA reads TGCGCCAGCAGCCCCCAAGACGGGGGACAAGAGACCCAGTACTTC.